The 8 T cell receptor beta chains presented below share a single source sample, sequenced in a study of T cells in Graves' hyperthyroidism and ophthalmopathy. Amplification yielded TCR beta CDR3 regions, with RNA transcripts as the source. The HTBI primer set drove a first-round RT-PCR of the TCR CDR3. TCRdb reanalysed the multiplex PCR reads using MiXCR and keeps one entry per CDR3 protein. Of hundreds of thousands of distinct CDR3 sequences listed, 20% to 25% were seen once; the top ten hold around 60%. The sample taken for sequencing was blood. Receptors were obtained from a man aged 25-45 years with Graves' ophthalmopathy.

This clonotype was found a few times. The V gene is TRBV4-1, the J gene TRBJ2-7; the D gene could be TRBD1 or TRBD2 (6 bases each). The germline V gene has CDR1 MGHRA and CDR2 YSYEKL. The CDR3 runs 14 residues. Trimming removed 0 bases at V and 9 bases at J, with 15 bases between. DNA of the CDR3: TGCGCCAGCAGCCAAGAAGTGGGGGGCGTACGGCAGTACTTC. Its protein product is CASSQEVGGVRQYF.

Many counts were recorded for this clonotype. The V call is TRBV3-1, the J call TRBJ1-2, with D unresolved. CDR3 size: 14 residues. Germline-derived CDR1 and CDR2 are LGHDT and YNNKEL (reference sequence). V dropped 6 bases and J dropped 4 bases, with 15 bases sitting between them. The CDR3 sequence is CASSPTAAAYGYTF. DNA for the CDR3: TGTGCCAGCAGTCCCACTGCAGCCGCCTATGGCTACACCTTC.

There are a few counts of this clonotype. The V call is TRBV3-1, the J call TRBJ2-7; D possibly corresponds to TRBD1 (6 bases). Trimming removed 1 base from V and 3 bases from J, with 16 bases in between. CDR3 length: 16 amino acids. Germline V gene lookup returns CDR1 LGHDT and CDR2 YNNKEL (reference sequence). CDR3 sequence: CASSQGDKTKDYEQYF. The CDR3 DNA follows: TGTGCCAGCAGCCAAGGGGACAAAACAAAAGACTACGAGCAGTACTTC.

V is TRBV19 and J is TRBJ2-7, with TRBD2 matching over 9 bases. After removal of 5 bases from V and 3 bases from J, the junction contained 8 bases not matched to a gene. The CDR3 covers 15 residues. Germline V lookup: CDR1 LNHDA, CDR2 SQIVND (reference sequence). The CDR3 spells CASSVIAGEGYEQYF. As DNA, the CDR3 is TGTGCCAGTAGTGTTATAGCGGGAGAAGGCTACGAGCAGTACTTC.

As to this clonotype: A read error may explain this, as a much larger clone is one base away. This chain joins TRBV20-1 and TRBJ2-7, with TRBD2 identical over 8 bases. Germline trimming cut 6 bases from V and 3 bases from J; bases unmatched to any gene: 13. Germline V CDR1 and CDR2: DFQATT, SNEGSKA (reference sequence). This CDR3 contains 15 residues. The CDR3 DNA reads TGCAGTGCGATGGCTAGCGGGCGCTCCTTCTACGAGCAGTACTTC. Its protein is CSAMASGRSFYEQYF.

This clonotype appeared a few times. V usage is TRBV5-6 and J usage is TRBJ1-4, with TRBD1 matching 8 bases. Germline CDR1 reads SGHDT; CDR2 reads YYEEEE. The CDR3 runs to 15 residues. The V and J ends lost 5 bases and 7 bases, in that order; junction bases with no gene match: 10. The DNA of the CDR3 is TGTGCCAGCAGAAAAGACAGGGGCGAGGGTGAAAAACTGTTTTTT. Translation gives CASRKDRGEGEKLFF.

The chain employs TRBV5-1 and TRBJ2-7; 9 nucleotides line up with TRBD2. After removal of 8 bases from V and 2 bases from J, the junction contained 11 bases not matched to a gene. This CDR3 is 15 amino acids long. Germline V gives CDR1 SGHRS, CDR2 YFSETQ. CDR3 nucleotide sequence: TGCGCCAGTAGAAAGTGGACTAGCGAGCCCTACGAGCAGTACTTC. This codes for CASRKWTSEPYEQYF.

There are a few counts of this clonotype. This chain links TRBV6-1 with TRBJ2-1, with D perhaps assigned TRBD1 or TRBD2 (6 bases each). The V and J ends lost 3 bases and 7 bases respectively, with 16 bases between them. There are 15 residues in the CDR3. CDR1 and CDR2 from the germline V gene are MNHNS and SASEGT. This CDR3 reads CASSDGQGRQNEQFF. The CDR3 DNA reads TGTGCCAGCAGTGACGGGCAGGGGAGGCAGAATGAGCAGTTCTTC.